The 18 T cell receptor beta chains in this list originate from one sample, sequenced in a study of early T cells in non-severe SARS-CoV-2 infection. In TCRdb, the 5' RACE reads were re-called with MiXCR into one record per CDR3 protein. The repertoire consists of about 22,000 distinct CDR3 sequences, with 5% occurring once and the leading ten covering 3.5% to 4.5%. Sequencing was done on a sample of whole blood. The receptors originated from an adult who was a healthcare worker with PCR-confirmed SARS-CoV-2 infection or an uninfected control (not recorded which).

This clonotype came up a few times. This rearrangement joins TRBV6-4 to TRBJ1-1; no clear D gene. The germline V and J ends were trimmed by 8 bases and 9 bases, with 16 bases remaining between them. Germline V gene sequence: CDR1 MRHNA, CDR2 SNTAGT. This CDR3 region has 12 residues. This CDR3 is CASPEGGHQAFF. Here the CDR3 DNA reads TGTGCCAGCCCTGAGGGAGGGCACCAAGCTTTCTTT.

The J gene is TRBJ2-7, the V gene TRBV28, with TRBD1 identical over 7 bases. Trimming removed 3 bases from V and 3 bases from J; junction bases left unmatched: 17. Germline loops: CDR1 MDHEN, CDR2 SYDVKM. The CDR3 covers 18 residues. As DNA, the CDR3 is TGTGCCAGCAGTTTTCAGCTAAGTCCCCGGGACAGCGGCTACGAGCAGTACTTC. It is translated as CASSFQLSPRDSGYEQYF. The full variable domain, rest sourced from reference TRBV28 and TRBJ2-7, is DVKVTQSSRYLVKRTGEKVFLECVQDMDHENMFWYRQDPGLGLRLIYFSYDVKMKEKGDIPEGYSVSREKKERFSLILESASTNQTSMYLCASSFQLSPRDSGYEQYFGPGTRLTVT.

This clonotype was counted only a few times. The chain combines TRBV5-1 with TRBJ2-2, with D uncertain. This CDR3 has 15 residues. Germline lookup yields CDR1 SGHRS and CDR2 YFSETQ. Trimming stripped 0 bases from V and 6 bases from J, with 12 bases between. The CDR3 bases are TGCGCCAGCAGCTTGGGGGTGCAGGTTCCCGGGGAGCTGTTTTTT. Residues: CASSLGVQVPGELFF.

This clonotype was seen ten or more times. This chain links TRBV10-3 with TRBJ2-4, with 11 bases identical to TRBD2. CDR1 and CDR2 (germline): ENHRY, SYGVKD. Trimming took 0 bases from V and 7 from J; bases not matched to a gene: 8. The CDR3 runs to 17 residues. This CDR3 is CAISESLAGGPENIQYF. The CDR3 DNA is TGTGCCATCAGTGAGTCGTTAGCGGGGGGGCCGGAGAACATTCAGTACTTC.

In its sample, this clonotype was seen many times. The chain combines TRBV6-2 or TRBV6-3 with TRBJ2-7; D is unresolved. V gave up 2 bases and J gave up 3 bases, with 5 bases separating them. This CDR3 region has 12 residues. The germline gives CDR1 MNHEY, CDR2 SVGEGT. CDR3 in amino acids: CASSYRGYEQYF. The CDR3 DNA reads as TGTGCCAGCAGTTACCGAGGCTACGAGCAGTACTTC.

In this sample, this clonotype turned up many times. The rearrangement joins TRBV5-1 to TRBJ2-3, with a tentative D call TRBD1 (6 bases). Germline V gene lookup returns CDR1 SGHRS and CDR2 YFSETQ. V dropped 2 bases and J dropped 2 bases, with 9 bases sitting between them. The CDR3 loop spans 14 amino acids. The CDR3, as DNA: TGCGCCAGCAGCTTACACAGGGACACAGATACGCAGTATTTT. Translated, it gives CASSLHRDTDTQYF.

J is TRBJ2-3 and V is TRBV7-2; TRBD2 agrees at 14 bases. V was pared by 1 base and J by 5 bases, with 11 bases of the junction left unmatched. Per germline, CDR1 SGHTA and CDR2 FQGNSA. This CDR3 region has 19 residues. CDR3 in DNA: TGTGCCAGCAGCTTAGTGACAAACTTAGGACTAGCGGGGGGAGATACGCAGTATTTT. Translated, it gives CASSLVTNLGLAGGDTQYF.

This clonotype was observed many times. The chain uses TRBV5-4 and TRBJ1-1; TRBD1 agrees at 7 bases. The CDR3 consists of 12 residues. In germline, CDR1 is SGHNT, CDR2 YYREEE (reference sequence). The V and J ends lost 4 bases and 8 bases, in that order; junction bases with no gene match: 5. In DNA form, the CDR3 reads TGTGCCAGCAGCATAGGACAGGAAGAAGCTTTCTTT. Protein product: CASSIGQEEAFF. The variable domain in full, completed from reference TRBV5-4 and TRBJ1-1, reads ETGVTQSPTHLIKTRGQQVTLRCSSQSGHNTVSWYQQALGQGPQFIFQYYREEENGRGNFPPRFSGLQFPNYSSELNVNALELDDSALYLCASSIGQEEAFFGQGTRLTVV.

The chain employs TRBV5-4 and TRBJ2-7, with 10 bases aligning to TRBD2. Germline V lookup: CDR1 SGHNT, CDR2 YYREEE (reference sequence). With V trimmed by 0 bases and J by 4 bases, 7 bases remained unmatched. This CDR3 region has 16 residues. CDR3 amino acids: CASSLARTSGRYEQYF. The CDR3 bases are TGTGCCAGCAGCTTGGCCCGGACTAGCGGACGTTACGAGCAGTACTTC.

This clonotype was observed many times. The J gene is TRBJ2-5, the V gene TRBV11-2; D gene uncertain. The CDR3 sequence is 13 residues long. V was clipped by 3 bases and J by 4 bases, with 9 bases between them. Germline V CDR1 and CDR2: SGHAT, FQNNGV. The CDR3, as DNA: TGTGCCAGCAGCTTGAACAGCATAGAGACCCAGTACTTC. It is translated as CASSLNSIETQYF.

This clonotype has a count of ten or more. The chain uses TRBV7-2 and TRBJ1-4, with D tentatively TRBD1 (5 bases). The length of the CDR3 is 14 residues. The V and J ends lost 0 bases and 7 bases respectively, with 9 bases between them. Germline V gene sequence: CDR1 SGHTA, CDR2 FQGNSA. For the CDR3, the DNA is TGTGCCAGCAGCTTAGCCCTGGGGGGTGAAAAACTGTTTTTT. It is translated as CASSLALGGEKLFF.

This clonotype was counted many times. CDR3 in amino acids: CASSFSDSPPYNEQFF. CDR3 bases: TGTGCCAGCAGTTTTTCCGACAGCCCACCTTACAATGAGCAGTTCTTC. V and J are TRBV6-6 and TRBJ2-1, with TRBD1 as a possible D gene (5 bases). This CDR3 is 16 amino acids long. V shed 4 bases and J shed 4 bases, with 17 bases lying between them. Germline CDR1 is MNHNY and CDR2 is SVGAGI (reference sequence).

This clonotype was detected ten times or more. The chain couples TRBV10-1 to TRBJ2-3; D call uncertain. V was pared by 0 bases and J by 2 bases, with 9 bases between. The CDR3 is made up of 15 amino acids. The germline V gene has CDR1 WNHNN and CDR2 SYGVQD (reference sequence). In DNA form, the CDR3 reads TGCGCCAGCAGTGAGTCCCGGTGGAACACAGATACGCAGTATTTT. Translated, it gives CASSESRWNTDTQYF.

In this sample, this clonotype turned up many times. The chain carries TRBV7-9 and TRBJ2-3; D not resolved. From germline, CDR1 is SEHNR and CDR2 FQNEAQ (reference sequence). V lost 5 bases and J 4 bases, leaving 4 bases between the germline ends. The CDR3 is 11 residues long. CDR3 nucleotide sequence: TGTGCCAGCAGCACTTCAGATACGCAGTATTTT. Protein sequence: CASSTSDTQYF.

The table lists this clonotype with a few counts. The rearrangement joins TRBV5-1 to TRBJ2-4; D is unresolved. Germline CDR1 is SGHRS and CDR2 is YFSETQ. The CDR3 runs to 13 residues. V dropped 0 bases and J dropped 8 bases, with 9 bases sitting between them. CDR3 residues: CASSLASEDIQYF. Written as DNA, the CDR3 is TGCGCCAGCAGCTTGGCCTCCGAGGACATTCAGTACTTC.

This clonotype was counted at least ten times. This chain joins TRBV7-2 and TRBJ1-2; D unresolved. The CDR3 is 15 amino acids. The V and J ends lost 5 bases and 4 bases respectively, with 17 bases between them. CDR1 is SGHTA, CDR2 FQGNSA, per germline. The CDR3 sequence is CASSAEQAKLYGYTF. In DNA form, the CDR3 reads TGTGCCAGCAGCGCCGAGCAGGCTAAACTCTATGGCTACACCTTC.

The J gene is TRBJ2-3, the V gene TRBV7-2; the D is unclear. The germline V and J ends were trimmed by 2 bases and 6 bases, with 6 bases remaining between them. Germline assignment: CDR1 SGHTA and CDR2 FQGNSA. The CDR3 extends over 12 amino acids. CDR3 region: CASSLSLDTQYF. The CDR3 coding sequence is TGTGCCAGCAGCTTATCTCTGGATACGCAGTATTTT.

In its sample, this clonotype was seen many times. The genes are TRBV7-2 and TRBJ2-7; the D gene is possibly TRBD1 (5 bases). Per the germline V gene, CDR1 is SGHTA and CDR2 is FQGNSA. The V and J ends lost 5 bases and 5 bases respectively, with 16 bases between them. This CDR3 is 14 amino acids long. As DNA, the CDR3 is TGTGCCAGCAGCCAAGACAGCCTGATTAACGAGCAGTACTTC. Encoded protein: CASSQDSLINEQYF.